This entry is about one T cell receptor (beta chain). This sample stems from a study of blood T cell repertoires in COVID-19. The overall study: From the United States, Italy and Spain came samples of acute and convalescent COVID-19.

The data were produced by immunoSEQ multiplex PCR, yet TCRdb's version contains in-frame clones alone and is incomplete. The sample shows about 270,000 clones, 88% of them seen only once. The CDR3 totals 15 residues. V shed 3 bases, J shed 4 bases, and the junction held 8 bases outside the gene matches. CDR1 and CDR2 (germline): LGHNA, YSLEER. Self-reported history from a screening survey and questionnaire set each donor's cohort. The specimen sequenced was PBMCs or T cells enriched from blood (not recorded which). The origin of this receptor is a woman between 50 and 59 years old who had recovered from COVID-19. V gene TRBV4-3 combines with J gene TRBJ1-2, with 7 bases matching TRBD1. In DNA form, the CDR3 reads TGCGCCAGCAGCCAGGCGCCGACAGGGTCCTATGGCTACACCTTC. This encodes CASSQAPTGSYGYTF.